This T cell receptor (beta chain) originates from a study of CD8 T cells in ankylosing spondylitis. Notes on the study in general: Clones tied to disease were said to be significantly enriched in matched ankylosing spondylitis synovial fluid.

Quantitative barcoded 5'-RACE was used to prepare TCR beta libraries. In TCRdb, the 5' RACE reads were re-called with MiXCR into one record per CDR3 protein. Of some 140,000 distinct CDR3 sequences in the sample, roughly 8.8% were seen once. V lost 2 bases and J 2 bases, leaving 10 bases between the germline ends. Germline V gene lookup returns CDR1 SGHDN and CDR2 FVKESK. The CDR3 loop spans 14 amino acids. Regarding this clonotype: The antigen remains unidentified.

The V and J genes are TRBV14 and TRBJ2-7, with D perhaps matching TRBD1 (5 bases). The sequence was collected from a male donor with ankylosing spondylitis. Sequenced sample: synovial fluid, either unsorted or a sorted T cell fraction (not recorded which). CDR3 bases: TGTGCCAGCAGCCAACCAGGGTGGGCCTACGAGCAGTACTTC. The encoded protein is CASSQPGWAYEQYF. Full variable domain (missing parts from reference TRBV14 and TRBJ2-7): EAGVTQFPSHSVIEKGQTVTLRCDPISGHDNLYWYRRVMGKEIKFLLHFVKESKQDESGMPNNRFLAERTGGTYSTLKVQPAELEDSGVYFCASSQPGWAYEQYFGPGTRLTVT.